Here is one T cell receptor beta chain with its context. Its matching antigen is unknown. The source of the sample is a study of blood T cells in healthy people across ages. A minimum of 5 micrograms of total RNA was extracted per sample. A J-beta primer mix and a sample-barcoded 5' primer were used in a second PCR of about 7 to 12 cycles. The template-switch adaptor, which had 12 random nucleotides, put a tag on each cDNA molecule. TCRdb recomputed calls from the 5' RACE reads with MiXCR, one row per CDR3 protein. The sample lists about a million distinct CDR3 sequences; roughly two fifths were seen once. Findings and caveats of the study: Diversity of TCR beta correlated strongly with naive T cell percentage. PBMC samples, being unsorted, prevented any conclusive comparison of naive and antigen-experienced cells.

The CDR3 runs to 14 residues. Germline V gene data show CDR1 as SQVTM and CDR2 as ANQGSEA. V was pared by 1 base and J by 0 bases, with 10 bases between. This TCR was recovered from a man aged 18-30 years in good health. The chain employs TRBV29-1 and TRBJ2-7; possibly TRBD1 for D (6 bases). The sequenced sample was blood. The CDR3 here is CSVEGDRSSYEQYF. Written as DNA, the CDR3 is TGCAGCGTTGAAGGCGACAGGAGCTCCTACGAGCAGTACTTC.